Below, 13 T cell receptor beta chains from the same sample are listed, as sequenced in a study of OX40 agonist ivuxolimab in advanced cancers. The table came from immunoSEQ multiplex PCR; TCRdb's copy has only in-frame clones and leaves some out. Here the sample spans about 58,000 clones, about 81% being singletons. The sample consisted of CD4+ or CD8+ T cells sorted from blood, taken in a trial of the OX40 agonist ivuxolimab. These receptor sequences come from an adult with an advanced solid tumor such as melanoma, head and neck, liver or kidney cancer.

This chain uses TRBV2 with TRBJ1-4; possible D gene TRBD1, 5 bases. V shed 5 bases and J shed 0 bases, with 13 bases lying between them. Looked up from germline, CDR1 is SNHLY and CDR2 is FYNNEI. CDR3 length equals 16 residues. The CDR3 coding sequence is TGTGCCAGCAGTCGAGACAGAACCGCAACTAATGAAAAACTGTTTTTT. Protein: CASSRDRTATNEKLFF. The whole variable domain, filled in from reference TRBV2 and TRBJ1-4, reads EPEVTQTPSHQVTQMGQEVILRCVPISNHLYFYWYRQILGQKVEFLVSFYNNEISEKSEIFDDQFSVERPDGSNFTLKIRSTKLEDSAMYFCASSRDRTATNEKLFFGSGTQLSVL.

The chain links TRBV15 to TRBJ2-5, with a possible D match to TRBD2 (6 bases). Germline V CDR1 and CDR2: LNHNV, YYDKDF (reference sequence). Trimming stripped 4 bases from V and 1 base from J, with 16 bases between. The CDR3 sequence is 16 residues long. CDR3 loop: CATSTTKPGGQETQYF. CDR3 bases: TGTGCCACCAGCACGACCAAACCCGGGGGCCAAGAGACCCAGTACTTC.

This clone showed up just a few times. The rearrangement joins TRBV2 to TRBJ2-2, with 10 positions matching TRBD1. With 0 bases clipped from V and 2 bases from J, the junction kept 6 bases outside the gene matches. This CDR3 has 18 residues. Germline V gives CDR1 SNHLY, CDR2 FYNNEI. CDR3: CASSEARQGAGNTGELFF. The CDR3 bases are TGTGCCAGCAGTGAAGCGAGACAGGGGGCAGGTAACACCGGGGAGCTGTTTTTT.

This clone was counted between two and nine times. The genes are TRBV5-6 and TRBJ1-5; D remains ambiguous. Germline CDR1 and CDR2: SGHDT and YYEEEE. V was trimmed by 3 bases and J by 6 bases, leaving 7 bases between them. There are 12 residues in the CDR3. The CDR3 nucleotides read TGTGCCAGCAGCTCCGTCTCTCAGCCCCAGCATTTT. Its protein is CASSSVSQPQHF.

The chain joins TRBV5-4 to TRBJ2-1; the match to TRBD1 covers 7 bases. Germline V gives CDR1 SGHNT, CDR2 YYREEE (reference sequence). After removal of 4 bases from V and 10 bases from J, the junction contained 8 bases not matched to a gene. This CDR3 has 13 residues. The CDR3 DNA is TGTGCCAGCAGCGGAGACAGGGTGGAAGAGCAGTTCTTC. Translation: CASSGDRVEEQFF.

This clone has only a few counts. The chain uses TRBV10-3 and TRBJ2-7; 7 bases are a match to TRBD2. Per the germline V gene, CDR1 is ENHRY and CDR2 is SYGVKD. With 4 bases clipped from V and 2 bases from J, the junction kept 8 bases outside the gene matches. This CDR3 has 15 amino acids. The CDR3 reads CAISVGGTGTYEQYF. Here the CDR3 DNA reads TGTGCCATCAGTGTGGGAGGGACGGGGACCTACGAGCAGTACTTC.

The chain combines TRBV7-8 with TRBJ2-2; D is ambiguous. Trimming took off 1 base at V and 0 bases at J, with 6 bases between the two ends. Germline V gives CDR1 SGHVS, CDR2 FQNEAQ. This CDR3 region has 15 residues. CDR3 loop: CASSLVSANTGELFF. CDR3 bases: TGTGCCAGCAGCTTAGTCAGCGCGAACACCGGGGAGCTGTTTTTT.

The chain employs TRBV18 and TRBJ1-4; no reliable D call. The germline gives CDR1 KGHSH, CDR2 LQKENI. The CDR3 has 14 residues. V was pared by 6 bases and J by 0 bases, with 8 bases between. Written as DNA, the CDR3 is TGTGCCAGCTCTTGGGCGACAACTAATGAAAAACTGTTTTTT. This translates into CASSWATTNEKLFF. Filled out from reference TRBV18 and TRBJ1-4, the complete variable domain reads NAGVMQNPRHLVRRRGQEARLRCSPMKGHSHVYWYRQLPEEGLKFMVYLQKENIIDESGMPKERFSAEFPKEGPSILRIQQVVRGDSAAYFCASSWATTNEKLFFGSGTQLSVL.

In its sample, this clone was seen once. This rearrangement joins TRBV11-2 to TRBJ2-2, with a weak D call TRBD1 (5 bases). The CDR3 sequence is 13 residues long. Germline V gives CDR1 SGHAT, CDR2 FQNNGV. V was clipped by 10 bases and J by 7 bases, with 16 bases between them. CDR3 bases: TGTGCCACCATCCCCAGGGTGGACGGGGAGCTGTTTTTT. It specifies CATIPRVDGELFF.

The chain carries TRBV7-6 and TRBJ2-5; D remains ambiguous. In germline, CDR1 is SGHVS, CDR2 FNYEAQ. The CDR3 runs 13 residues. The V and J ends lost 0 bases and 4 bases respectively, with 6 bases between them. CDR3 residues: CASSLAGLETQYF. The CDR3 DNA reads TGTGCCAGCAGCTTAGCGGGGTTAGAGACCCAGTACTTC.

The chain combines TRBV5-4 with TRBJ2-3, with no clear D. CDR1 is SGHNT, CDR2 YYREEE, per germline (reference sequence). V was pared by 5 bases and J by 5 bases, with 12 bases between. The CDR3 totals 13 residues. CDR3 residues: CASSPTFEDTQYF. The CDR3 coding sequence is TGTGCCAGCAGTCCCACTTTTGAAGATACGCAGTATTTT.

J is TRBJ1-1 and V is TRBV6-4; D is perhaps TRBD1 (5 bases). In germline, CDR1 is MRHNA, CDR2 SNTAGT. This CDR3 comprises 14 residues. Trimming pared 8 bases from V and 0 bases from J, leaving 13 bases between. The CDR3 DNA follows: TGTGCCAGCCTAGGGCCGGACATGAACACTGAAGCTTTCTTT. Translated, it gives CASLGPDMNTEAFF.

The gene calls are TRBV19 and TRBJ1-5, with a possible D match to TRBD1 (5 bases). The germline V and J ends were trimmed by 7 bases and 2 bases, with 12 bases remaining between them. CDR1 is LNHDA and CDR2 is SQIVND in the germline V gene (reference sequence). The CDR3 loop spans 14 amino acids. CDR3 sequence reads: CASTLGLRNQPQHF. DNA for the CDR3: TGTGCCAGTACACTGGGGCTTCGCAATCAGCCCCAGCATTTT.